The next 16 T cell receptor beta chains were all read from a single sample in a study of a mutant IDH1 vaccine in newly diagnosed glioma. As to time point: week 47, end of study. The investigators gave 300 ug of mutant IDH1 20-mer peptide in each vaccine dose, together with topical imiquimod. These receptors have no identified antigens. Sequenced by immunoSEQ multiplex PCR; TCRdb stores in-frame clones only, minus some. The data contain about 34,000 clones, about 86% of them singletons. Specimen: PBMCs, collected from a glioma patient whose treatment included an IDH1 peptide vaccine. The receptors here all came from a woman under 40 with glioma.

CDR3 amino acids: CASSLAGWGEQYF. The CDR3 bases are TGCGCCAGCAGCTTGGCAGGGTGGGGCGAGCAGTACTTC. J is TRBJ2-7 and V is TRBV5-1, with D perhaps TRBD1 (5 bases). Trimming cost V 0 bases and J 6 bases, with 10 bases left between them. CDR1 is SGHRS, CDR2 YFSETQ, per germline. CDR3 length equals 13 residues.

The chain has TRBV6-6 and TRBJ1-3; D not resolved. V was shortened by 5 bases and J by 4 bases, with 12 bases between the two germline ends. The CDR3 is made up of 14 amino acids. The germline CDR1 and CDR2 sequences are MNHNY and SVGAGI (reference sequence). CDR3 in DNA: TGTGCCAGCAGTACCGCTCCCCCCGGAAACACCATATATTTT. As protein: CASSTAPPGNTIYF.

This clone was seen only once. This chain connects TRBV7-2 to TRBJ1-1; no firm D call. The V end lost 5 bases, the J end lost 1 base, and 11 bases lay between the germline ends. Germline loops: CDR1 SGHTA, CDR2 FQGNSA. The CDR3 length is 14 residues. The chain's CDR3 is CASSPSGWNTEAFF. Written as DNA, the CDR3 is TGTGCCAGCAGCCCCTCTGGCTGGAACACTGAAGCTTTCTTT.

V gene TRBV27 combines with J gene TRBJ1-5; the D is unclear. The CDR3 sequence is 14 residues long. Germline assignment: CDR1 MNHEY and CDR2 SMNVEV (reference sequence). Trimming took 8 bases from V and 4 from J, leaving 15 bases between them. CDR3 residues: CASQPGGRNQPQHF. The CDR3 nucleotides read TGTGCCAGCCAACCCGGTGGGCGGAATCAGCCCCAGCATTTT.

This chain uses TRBV14 with TRBJ2-3; perhaps TRBD2 as D (6 bases). This CDR3 contains 17 residues. Trimming stripped 0 bases from V and 0 bases from J, with 13 bases between. CDR1 SGHDN and CDR2 FVKESK come from the germline V gene. CDR3 in amino acids: CASSQDRLARSTDTQYF. CDR3 DNA: TGTGCCAGCAGCCAAGACCGGCTAGCGAGGAGCACAGATACGCAGTATTTT. The entire variable domain, with the rest obtained from reference TRBV14 and TRBJ2-3, is as follows: EAGVTQFPSHSVIEKGQTVTLRCDPISGHDNLYWYRRVMGKEIKFLLHFVKESKQDESGMPNNRFLAERTGGTYSTLKVQPAELEDSGVYFCASSQDRLARSTDTQYFGPGTRLTVL.

The chain uses TRBV25-1 and TRBJ1-2; 7 bases fit TRBD1. V trimming: 10 bases; J trimming: 7 bases; junction bases outside the gene matches: 9. This CDR3 is built from 12 residues. Per the germline V gene, CDR1 is MGHDK and CDR2 is SYGVNS. The CDR3: CATTGTDGGYTF. The CDR3 nucleotides read TGTGCCACGACCGGGACAGATGGTGGCTACACCTTC.

The CDR3 region is CASSEAQPYEQFF. In nucleotides, the CDR3 is TGTGCCAGCAGTGAAGCGCAACCTTATGAGCAGTTCTTC. The chain couples TRBV6-1 to TRBJ2-1; D remains unclear. Trimming pared 0 bases from V and 8 bases from J, leaving 8 bases between. CDR3 length: 13 residues. Germline V CDR1 and CDR2: MNHNS, SASEGT.

This chain joins TRBV19 and TRBJ2-5; 13 nucleotides agree with TRBD2. This CDR3 is 17 amino acids long. CDR1 is LNHDA and CDR2 is SQIVND in the germline V gene (reference sequence). The V gene end was trimmed by 5 bases and the J gene end by 0 bases; junction bases not matched to a gene: 6. In DNA form, the CDR3 reads TGTGCCAGTAGTGTTGGACTAGCGGGGGCCTACCAAGAGACCCAGTACTTC. This sequence encodes CASSVGLAGAYQETQYF. The variable domain in full, completed from reference TRBV19 and TRBJ2-5, reads DGGITQSPKYLFRKEGQNVTLSCEQNLNHDAMYWYRQDPGQGLRLIYYSQIVNDFQKGDIAEGYSVSREKKESFPLTVTSAQKNPTAFYLCASSVGLAGAYQETQYFGPGTRLLVL.

V usage is TRBV4-1 and J usage is TRBJ1-2; D is uncertain. This CDR3 is built from 14 residues. CDR1 MGHRA and CDR2 YSYEKL come from the germline V gene. With 0 bases removed from V and 0 bases from J, the gap between germline ends came to 5 bases. As DNA, the CDR3 is TGCGCCAGCAGCCAAGAGCAGTCTAACTATGGCTACACCTTC. It codes for CASSQEQSNYGYTF.

The rearrangement joins TRBV4-1 to TRBJ1-5, with TRBD1 as a possible D gene (5 bases). V dropped 0 bases and J dropped 9 bases, with 18 bases sitting between them. Germline lookup yields CDR1 MGHRA and CDR2 YSYEKL. This CDR3 is 16 amino acids long. CDR3 protein: CASSQEQAPQRAPQHF. The CDR3 nucleotides read TGCGCCAGCAGCCAAGAACAGGCCCCACAACGGGCGCCCCAGCATTTT.

The chain has TRBV6-5 and TRBJ1-1, with D unresolved. The germline V gene has CDR1 MNHEY and CDR2 SVGAGI. The germline V and J ends were trimmed by 4 bases and 0 bases, with 9 bases remaining between them. The CDR3 spans 14 residues. The CDR3 region has the DNA TGTGCCAGCAGTTTGAGCTTTCTGAACACTGAAGCTTTCTTT. Amino acid sequence: CASSLSFLNTEAFF.

The genes are TRBV27 and TRBJ1-5, with 8 bases aligning to TRBD1. The V gene's germline CDR1 is MNHEY and CDR2 SMNVEV (reference sequence). The ends lost 6 bases at V and 3 bases at J; junction bases unmatched: 7. This CDR3 is built from 15 residues. In DNA, the CDR3 is TGTGCCAGCAGCTTCACAGGGGGAAACAATCAGCCCCAGCATTTT. This gives the protein CASSFTGGNNQPQHF.

This clone has just one count. V is TRBV4-1 and J is TRBJ2-1; D may be TRBD2 (7 bases). V was pared by 4 bases and J by 2 bases, with 21 bases between. This CDR3 spans 18 amino acids. Germline V CDR1 and CDR2: MGHRA, YSYEKL. For the CDR3, the DNA is TGCGCCAGCAGCCGAAGCCTGGGGAGGGGGGGGGCCTACAATGAGCAGTTCTTC. Amino acid sequence: CASSRSLGRGGAYNEQFF.

The chain combines TRBV7-7 with TRBJ1-5; D is possibly TRBD1 (6 bases). This CDR3 spans 13 amino acids. Germline V CDR1 and CDR2: SSHAT, FNYEAQ (reference sequence). Trimming removed 5 bases from V and 4 bases from J, with 9 bases in between. CDR3 bases: TGTGCCAGCAGCCCAGGGGTTAATCAGCCCCAGCATTTT. Amino acid sequence: CASSPGVNQPQHF.

The chain joins TRBV11-2 to TRBJ1-2; D gene uncertain. With 1 base removed from V and 7 bases from J, the gap between germline ends came to 7 bases. This CDR3 has 12 amino acids. The germline gives CDR1 SGHAT, CDR2 FQNNGV. The DNA for the CDR3 is TGTGCCAGCAGCTTAGCGGGTGGTGGCTACACCTTC. This translates into CASSLAGGGYTF.

The chain couples TRBV5-6 to TRBJ2-5; 7 bases align to TRBD2. V was clipped by 0 bases and J by 4 bases; unmatched bases: 6. Germline V gives CDR1 SGHDT, CDR2 YYEEEE. This CDR3 is built from 15 residues. DNA for the CDR3: TGTGCCAGCAGCTTGGGCCCTCCGGGGGGAGAGACCCAGTACTTC. Its protein is CASSLGPPGGETQYF.